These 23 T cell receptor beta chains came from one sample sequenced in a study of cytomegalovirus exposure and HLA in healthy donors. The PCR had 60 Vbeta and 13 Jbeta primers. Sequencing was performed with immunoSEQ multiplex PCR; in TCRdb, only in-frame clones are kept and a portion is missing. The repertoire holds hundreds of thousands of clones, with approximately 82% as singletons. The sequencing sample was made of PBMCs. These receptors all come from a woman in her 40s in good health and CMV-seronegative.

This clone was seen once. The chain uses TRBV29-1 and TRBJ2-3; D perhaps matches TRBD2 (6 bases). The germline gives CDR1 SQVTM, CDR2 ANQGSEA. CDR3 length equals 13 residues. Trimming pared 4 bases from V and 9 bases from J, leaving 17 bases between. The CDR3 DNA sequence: TGCAGCGTTGTGCCGCCGGGGGTCATGACGCAGTATTTT. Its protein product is CSVVPPGVMTQYF.

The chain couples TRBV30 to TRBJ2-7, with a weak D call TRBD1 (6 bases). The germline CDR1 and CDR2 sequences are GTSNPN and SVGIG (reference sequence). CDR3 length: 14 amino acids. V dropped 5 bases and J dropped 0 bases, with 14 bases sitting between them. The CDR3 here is CAWRPWTASYEQYF. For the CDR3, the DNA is TGTGCCTGGCGCCCCTGGACAGCCTCCTACGAGCAGTACTTC.

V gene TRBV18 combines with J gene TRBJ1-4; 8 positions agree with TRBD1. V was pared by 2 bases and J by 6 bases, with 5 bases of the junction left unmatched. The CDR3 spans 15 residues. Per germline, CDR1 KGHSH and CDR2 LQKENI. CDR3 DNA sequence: TGTGCCAGCTCACCAGGGACAGGTTGGGATGAAAAACTGTTTTTT. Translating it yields CASSPGTGWDEKLFF.

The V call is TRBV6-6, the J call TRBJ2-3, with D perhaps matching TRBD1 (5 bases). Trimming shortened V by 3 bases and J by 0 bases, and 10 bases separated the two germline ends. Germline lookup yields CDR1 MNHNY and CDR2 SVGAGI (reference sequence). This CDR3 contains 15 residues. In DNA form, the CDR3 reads TGTGCCAGCAGTTATGGGGCCAGGAGCACAGATACGCAGTATTTT. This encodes CASSYGARSTDTQYF.

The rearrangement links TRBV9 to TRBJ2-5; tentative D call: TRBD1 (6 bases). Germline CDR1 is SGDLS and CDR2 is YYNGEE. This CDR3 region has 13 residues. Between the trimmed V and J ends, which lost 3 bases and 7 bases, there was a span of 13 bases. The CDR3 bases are TGTGCCAGCAGCGCCCCTCTGGGGGCGACCCAGTACTTC. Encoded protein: CASSAPLGATQYF.

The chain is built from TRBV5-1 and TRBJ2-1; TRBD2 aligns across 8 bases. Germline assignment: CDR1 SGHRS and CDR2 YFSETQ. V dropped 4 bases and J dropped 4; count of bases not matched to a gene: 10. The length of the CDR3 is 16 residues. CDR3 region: CASSDTGTSVYNEQFF. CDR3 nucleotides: TGCGCCAGCAGCGACACCGGGACTAGTGTATACAATGAGCAGTTCTTC. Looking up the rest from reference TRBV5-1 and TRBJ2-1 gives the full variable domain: KAGVTQTPRYLIKTRGQQVTLSCSPISGHRSVSWYQQTPGQGLQFLFEYFSETQRNKGNFPGRFSGRQFSNSRSEMNVSTLELGDSALYLCASSDTGTSVYNEQFFGPGTRLTVL.

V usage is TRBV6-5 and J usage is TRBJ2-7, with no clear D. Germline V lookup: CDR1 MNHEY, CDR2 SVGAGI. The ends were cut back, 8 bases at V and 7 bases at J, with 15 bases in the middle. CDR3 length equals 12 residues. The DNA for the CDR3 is TGTGCCAGCCGTTCTGGAACGCGGGAGCAGTACTTC. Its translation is CASRSGTREQYF.

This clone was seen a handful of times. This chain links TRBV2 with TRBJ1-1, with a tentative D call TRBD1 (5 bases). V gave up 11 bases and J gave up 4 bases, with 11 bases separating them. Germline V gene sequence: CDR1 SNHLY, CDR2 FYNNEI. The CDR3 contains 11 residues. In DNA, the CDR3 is TGTGCCTCATTGGGGGGCACTGAAGCTTTCTTT. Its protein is CASLGGTEAFF.

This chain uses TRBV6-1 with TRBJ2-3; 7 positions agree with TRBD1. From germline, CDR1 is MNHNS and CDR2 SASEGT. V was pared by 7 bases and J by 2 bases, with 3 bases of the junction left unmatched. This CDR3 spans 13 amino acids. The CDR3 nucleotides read TGTGCCAGCAACAGGGGACCCACAGATACGCAGTATTTT. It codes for CASNRGPTDTQYF.

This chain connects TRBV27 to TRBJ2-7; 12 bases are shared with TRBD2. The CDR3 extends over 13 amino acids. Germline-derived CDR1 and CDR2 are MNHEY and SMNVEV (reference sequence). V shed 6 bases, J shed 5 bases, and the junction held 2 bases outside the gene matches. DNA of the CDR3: TGTGCCAGCAGACTAGCGGGGGGCCACGAGCAGTACTTC. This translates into CASRLAGGHEQYF.

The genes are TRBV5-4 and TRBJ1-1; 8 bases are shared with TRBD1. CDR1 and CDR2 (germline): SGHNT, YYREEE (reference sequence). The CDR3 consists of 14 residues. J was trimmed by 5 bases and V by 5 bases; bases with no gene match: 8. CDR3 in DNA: TGTGCCAGCAGGGCAGGGGGCGCGGTAACTGAAGCTTTCTTT. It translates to CASRAGGAVTEAFF. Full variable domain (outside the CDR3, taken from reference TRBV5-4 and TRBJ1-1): ETGVTQSPTHLIKTRGQQVTLRCSSQSGHNTVSWYQQALGQGPQFIFQYYREEENGRGNFPPRFSGLQFPNYSSELNVNALELDDSALYLCASRAGGAVTEAFFGQGTRLTVV.

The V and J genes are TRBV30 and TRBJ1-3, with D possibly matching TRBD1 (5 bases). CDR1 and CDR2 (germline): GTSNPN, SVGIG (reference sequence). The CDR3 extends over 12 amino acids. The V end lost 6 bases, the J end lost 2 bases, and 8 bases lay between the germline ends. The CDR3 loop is CACGGAGNTIYF. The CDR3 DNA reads TGTGCCTGCGGGGGGGCTGGAAACACCATATATTTT.

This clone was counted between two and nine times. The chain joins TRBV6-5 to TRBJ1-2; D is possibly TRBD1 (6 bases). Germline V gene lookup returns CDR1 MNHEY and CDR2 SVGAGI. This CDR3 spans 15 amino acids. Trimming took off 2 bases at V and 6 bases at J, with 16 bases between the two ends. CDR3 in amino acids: CASSYQIQGLDGYTF. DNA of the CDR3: TGTGCCAGCAGTTACCAGATCCAGGGGCTTGATGGCTACACCTTC.

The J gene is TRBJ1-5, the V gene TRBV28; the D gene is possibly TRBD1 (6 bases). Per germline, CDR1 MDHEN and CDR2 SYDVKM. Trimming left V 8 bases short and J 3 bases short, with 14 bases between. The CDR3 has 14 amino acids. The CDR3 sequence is CASERGGVNQPQHF. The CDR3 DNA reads TGTGCCAGCGAAAGGGGGGGGGTCAATCAGCCCCAGCATTTT.

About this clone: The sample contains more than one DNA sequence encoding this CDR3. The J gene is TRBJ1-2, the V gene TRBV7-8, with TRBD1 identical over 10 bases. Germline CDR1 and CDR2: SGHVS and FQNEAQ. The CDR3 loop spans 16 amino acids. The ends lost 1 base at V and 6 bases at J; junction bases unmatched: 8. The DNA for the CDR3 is TGTGCCAGCAGCTTAGAAAGGGGGACAGGGGCGCATGGCTACACCTTC. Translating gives CASSLERGTGAHGYTF.

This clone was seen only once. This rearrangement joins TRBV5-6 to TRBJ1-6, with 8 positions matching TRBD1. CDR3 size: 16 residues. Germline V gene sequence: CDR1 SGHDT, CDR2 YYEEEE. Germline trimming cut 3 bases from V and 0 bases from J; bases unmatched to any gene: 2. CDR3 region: CASSYRGSSYNSPLHF. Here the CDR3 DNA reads TGTGCCAGCAGCTACAGGGGGAGCTCCTATAATTCACCCCTCCACTTT.

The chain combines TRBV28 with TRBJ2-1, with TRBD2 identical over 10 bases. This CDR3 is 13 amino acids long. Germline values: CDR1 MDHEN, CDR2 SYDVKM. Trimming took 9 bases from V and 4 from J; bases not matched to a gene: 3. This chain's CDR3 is CASRLAGYNEQFF. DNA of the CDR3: TGTGCCAGTAGACTAGCGGGTTACAATGAGCAGTTCTTC.

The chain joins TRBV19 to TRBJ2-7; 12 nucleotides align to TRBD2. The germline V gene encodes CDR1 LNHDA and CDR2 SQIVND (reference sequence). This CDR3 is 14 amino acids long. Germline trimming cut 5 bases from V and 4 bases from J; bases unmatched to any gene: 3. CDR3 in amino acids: CASSGLAGRYEQYF. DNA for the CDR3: TGTGCCAGTAGTGGACTAGCGGGGAGATACGAGCAGTACTTC.

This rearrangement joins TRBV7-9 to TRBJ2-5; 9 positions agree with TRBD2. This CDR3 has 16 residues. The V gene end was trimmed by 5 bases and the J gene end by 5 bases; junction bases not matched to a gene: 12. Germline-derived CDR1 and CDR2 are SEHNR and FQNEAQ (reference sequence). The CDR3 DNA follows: TGTGCCAGCAGCACCCTCGGCGGGGGGGCGGGGGAGACCCAGTACTTC. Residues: CASSTLGGGAGETQYF.

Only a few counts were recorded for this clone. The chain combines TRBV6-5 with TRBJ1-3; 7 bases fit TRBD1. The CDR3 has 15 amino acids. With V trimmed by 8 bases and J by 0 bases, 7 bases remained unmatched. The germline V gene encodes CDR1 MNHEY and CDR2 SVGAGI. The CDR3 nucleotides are TGTGCCAGCGGATTAGGGGGCCACTCTGGAAACACCATATATTTT. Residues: CASGLGGHSGNTIYF.

The CDR3: CASSQDRRQYF. In DNA form, the CDR3 reads TGCGCCAGCAGCCAGGACAGAAGACAGTACTTC. The chain recombines TRBV5-1 with TRBJ2-5, with D tentatively TRBD1 (6 bases). V was trimmed by 4 bases and J by 11 bases, leaving 12 bases between them. This CDR3 has 11 residues. CDR1 is SGHRS and CDR2 is YFSETQ in the germline V gene.

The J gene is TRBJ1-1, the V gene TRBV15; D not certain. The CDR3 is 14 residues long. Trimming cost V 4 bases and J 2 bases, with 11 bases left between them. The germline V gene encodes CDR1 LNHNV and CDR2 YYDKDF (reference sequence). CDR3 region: CATSTQRVNTEAFF. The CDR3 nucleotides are TGTGCCACCAGCACCCAGAGGGTAAACACTGAAGCTTTCTTT.

The DNA of the CDR3 is TGTGCCAGCAGCTCTCAGGGGGCAGGAGATACGCAGTATTTT. Protein product: CASSSQGAGDTQYF. This chain joins TRBV11-3 and TRBJ2-3, with 8 bases identical to TRBD1. The V gene's germline CDR1 is SGHNT and CDR2 YENEEA. The V segment lost 4 bases and the J segment 5 bases; nucleotides outside the gene matches: 5. The length of the CDR3 is 14 residues.